This TCR beta chain stems from a study of T cells expressing NK-cell markers. About the research overall: Just one sequenced donor of eight was HCMV-seronegative, while seven were seropositive.

With respect to this clonotype: Its antigen is unknown.

Notes on the study in general: Whether expanded NKG2C+ T cell clones recognized HCMV stayed uncertain. Of the CD8+ T cells in a handful of donors, about 1.0-7.5% belonged to dominant NKG2C+ clonotypes.

The germline gives CDR1 SGDLS, CDR2 YYNGEE. The CDR3 is 15 residues long. TCRdb re-called the 5' RACE reads; every CDR3 protein appears as one record, without DNA. This table holds about 460,000 distinct CDR3 sequences. The V and J genes are TRBV9 and TRBJ2-4; TCRdb returns TRBD2, unconfirmable since there is no DNA. The sample was blood T cells: a sorted CD56 or NKG2C T cell subset, CD4+ or CD8+ T cells, or bulk PBMC T cells (not recorded which). The clonotype was recovered from a woman aged 45-59 years in good health. The CDR3 protein is CASSVGPGLPNIQYF.